This TCR beta chain was captured by sequencing in a study of TIL therapy for anti-PD-1-resistant metastatic lung cancer. In the study overall: Median patient age was 54, ranging about 35-80 years. Most patients had lung adenocarcinoma. Overall study findings and caveats: The baseline peripheral repertoire was partially replaced by infused TIL clonotypes that later decayed.

Specified time point: pre-treatment sample, taken before nivolumab and TIL therapy. Points on this clone: Its antigen is as yet unknown.

The V gene end was trimmed by 4 bases and the J gene end by 4 bases; junction bases not matched to a gene: 6. In germline, CDR1 is SGHKS, CDR2 YYEKEE (reference sequence). The CDR3 spans 14 residues. The immunoSEQ assay was v3. Sequenced by immunoSEQ multiplex PCR; TCRdb stores in-frame clones only, minus some. The sample carries 57,000 or so clones, around 87% recorded once. The material was blood, obtained at baseline. J is TRBJ2-7 and V is TRBV5-5, with 9 positions matching TRBD1. This receptor was identified in a person aged 25 to 85 with non-small cell lung cancer. CDR3 loop: CASSGTGWEYEQYF. As DNA, the CDR3 is TGTGCCAGCAGCGGGACAGGGTGGGAGTACGAGCAGTACTTC. Variable domain in full (rest from reference TRBV5-5 and TRBJ2-7): DAGVTQSPTHLIKTRGQQVTLRCSPISGHKSVSWYQQVLGQGPQFIFQYYEKEERGRGNFPDRFSARQFPNYSSELNVNALLLGDSALYLCASSGTGWEYEQYFGPGTRLTVT.